A single sample gave rise to the 14 T cell receptor beta chains below, sequenced in a study of regulatory T cells in long-lasting Graves disease. iRepertoire HTBI primers and Arm-PCR of CDR3 regions built TCR beta libraries. TCRdb passed the multiplex PCR reads through MiXCR, listing each CDR3 protein once. In the table there are hundreds of thousands of distinct CDR3 sequences, about 16% of which are singletons. The time point: newly diagnosed GD, antithyroid drugs for less than 3 months. The TCR library was prepared using RNA isolated from PBMCs. These data were also filed under a second study, of T cells in Graves' hyperthyroidism and ophthalmopathy.

Here the sequenced sample was peripheral blood mononuclear cells (PBMCs), taken at new diagnosis, from a patient treated with antithyroid drugs. These receptors originate from a man younger than 30 with Graves disease.

This clonotype has a handful of counts. The V and J genes are TRBV19 and TRBJ2-2, with a weak D call TRBD2 (6 bases). This CDR3 is 16 amino acids long. The V end lost 6 bases, the J end lost 6 bases, and 20 bases lay between the germline ends. Germline V gene lookup returns CDR1 LNHDA and CDR2 SQIVND (reference sequence). DNA for the CDR3: TGTGCCAGTAGCTCCACTAGCTATTTCGAGGCCGGGGAGCTGTTTTTT. It yields the protein CASSSTSYFEAGELFF.

This clonotype appeared many times. The chain joins TRBV27 to TRBJ1-1; a weak D match, TRBD1 (6 bases). Trimming removed 6 bases from V and 0 bases from J, with 8 bases in between. This CDR3 region has 13 residues. Germline V CDR1 and CDR2: MNHEY, SMNVEV (reference sequence). The CDR3 DNA follows: TGTGCCAGCAGCAGGGGAGTGAACACTGAAGCTTTCTTT. It yields the protein CASSRGVNTEAFF.

The genes are TRBV6-5 and TRBJ2-7, with 7 bases that match TRBD1. CDR1 and CDR2 (germline): MNHEY, SVGAGI. This CDR3 has 14 amino acids. The ends lost 4 bases at V and 12 bases at J; junction bases unmatched: 15. The CDR3 sequence is CASSSQHFRGMWYF. The CDR3 DNA reads as TGTGCCAGCAGTTCCCAACACTTCAGGGGGATGTGGTACTTC.

This clonotype was found many times. The chain is built from TRBV28 and TRBJ2-6; TRBD1 matches at 8 bases. Per the germline V gene, CDR1 is MDHEN and CDR2 is SYDVKM. The CDR3 contains 17 residues. With V trimmed by 2 bases and J by 2 bases, 5 bases remained unmatched. This CDR3 is CASSLALTGAGANVLTF. CDR3 in DNA: TGTGCCAGCAGTTTAGCCCTGACAGGGGCTGGGGCCAACGTCCTGACTTTC.

There are many counts of this clonotype. This chain uses TRBV7-3 with TRBJ2-1, with D unresolved. The V end lost 4 bases, the J end lost 4 bases, and 14 bases lay between the germline ends. Germline values: CDR1 SGHTA, CDR2 FQGTGA. This CDR3 has 15 amino acids. The DNA of the CDR3 is TGTGCCAGCAGCTCGGTCGATGAACTTTACAATGAGCAGTTCTTC. Its protein is CASSSVDELYNEQFF.

This clonotype appeared many times. The chain carries TRBV11-2 and TRBJ2-1; 8 nucleotides align to TRBD1. The germline CDR1 and CDR2 sequences are SGHAT and FQNNGV. The CDR3 runs to 16 residues. The V segment lost 5 bases and the J segment 0 bases; nucleotides outside the gene matches: 6. CDR3 sequence (DNA): TGTGCCAGCAGCCCTAGAGACAGGGGCTCCTACAATGAGCAGTTCTTC. Amino acid sequence: CASSPRDRGSYNEQFF.

The CDR3 loop reads CASREGRASYNEQFF. CDR3 nucleotides: TGCGCCAGCAGGGAGGGGAGGGCCTCCTACAATGAGCAGTTCTTC. The chain has TRBV4-1 and TRBJ2-1, with TRBD2 matching 7 bases. The CDR3 has 15 residues. Trimming at V came to 6 bases and at J to 0 bases, leaving 5 bases not matched to a gene. Germline CDR1 is MGHRA and CDR2 is YSYEKL.

V gene TRBV7-9 combines with J gene TRBJ2-7; 7 positions match TRBD1. The CDR3 is 17 amino acids. Losses at the gene ends were 5 bases for V and 6 bases for J; bases not matched to a gene: 19. Germline CDR1 is SEHNR and CDR2 is FQNEAQ (reference sequence). The CDR3, as DNA: TGTGCCAGCAGCCCGAGCGCGATCGGACAGGTCGCCGCCGAGCAGTACTTC. As protein: CASSPSAIGQVAAEQYF.

The chain combines TRBV6-9 with TRBJ1-2, with D possibly TRBD1 on 5 matching bases. Germline CDR1 and CDR2: MNHGY and SVAAGI. The V and J ends lost 3 bases and 2 bases respectively, with 10 bases between them. The CDR3 consists of 14 residues. CDR3 region: CASSYPGPNYGYTF. CDR3 in DNA: TGTGCCAGCAGTTACCCGGGACCGAACTATGGCTACACCTTC.

The gene calls are TRBV5-1 and TRBJ2-1, with D perhaps matching TRBD1 or TRBD2 (5 bases each). The DNA end favors TRBJ2-5, so the J call may be wrong. The CDR3 runs to 12 residues. CDR1 SGHRS and CDR2 YFSETQ come from the germline V gene. The CDR3 region is CASSTGTGTQYF. CDR3 bases: TGCGCCAGCAGCACCGGGACCGGGACCCAGTACTTC.

This clonotype has just a few counts. V is TRBV20-1 and J is TRBJ2-1; D gene ambiguous. CDR3 length equals 14 residues. Germline CDR1 and CDR2: DFQATT and SNEGSKA (reference sequence). With 5 bases removed from V and 7 bases from J, the gap between germline ends came to 18 bases. CDR3 coding DNA: TGCAGTGCTCCGCCTTTTCCATCTCGAAATGAGCAGTTCTTC. It encodes CSAPPFPSRNEQFF.

This clonotype has only a few counts. V and J are TRBV5-1 and TRBJ2-5, with 9 bases identical to TRBD2. V shed 2 bases, J shed 5 bases, and the junction held 7 bases outside the gene matches. The CDR3 loop spans 15 amino acids. CDR1 and CDR2 (germline): SGHRS, YFSETQ. The CDR3 here is CASSFESGRFETQYF. CDR3 nucleotides: TGCGCCAGCAGCTTTGAAAGCGGGAGGTTCGAGACCCAGTACTTC.

CDR3 residues: CASMGLASKNIQYF. The CDR3 DNA sequence: TGTGCCAGCATGGGACTAGCCTCCAAAAACATTCAGTACTTC. V gene TRBV19 combines with J gene TRBJ2-4, with TRBD2 matching 9 bases. The CDR3 is 14 amino acids. Germline trimming cut 9 bases from V and 2 bases from J; bases unmatched to any gene: 5. The germline gives CDR1 LNHDA, CDR2 SQIVND (reference sequence).

This clonotype was seen repeatedly, ten times or more. CDR3 sequence reads: CATSRTKPTGVGYEKLFF. The CDR3 region has the DNA TGTGCCACCAGCAGGACAAAACCTACAGGGGTAGGGTATGAAAAACTGTTTTTT. The V gene is TRBV15, the J gene TRBJ1-4, with 7 nucleotides matching TRBD1. The V gene's germline CDR1 is LNHNV and CDR2 YYDKDF (reference sequence). The CDR3 loop spans 18 amino acids. The V gene end was trimmed by 3 bases and the J gene end by 6 bases; junction bases not matched to a gene: 16.